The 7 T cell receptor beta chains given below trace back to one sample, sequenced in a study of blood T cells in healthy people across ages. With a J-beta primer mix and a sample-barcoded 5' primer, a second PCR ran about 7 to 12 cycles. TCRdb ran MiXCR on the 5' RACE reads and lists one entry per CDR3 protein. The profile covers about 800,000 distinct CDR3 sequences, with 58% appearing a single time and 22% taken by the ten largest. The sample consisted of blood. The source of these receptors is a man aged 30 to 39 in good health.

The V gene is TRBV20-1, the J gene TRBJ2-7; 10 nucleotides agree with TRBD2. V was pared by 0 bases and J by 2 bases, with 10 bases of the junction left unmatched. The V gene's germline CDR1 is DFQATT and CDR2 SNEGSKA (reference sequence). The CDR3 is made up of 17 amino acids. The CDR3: CSARDEGLAAPAYEQYF. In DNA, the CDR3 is TGCAGTGCTAGAGATGAAGGACTAGCGGCGCCTGCCTACGAGCAGTACTTC.

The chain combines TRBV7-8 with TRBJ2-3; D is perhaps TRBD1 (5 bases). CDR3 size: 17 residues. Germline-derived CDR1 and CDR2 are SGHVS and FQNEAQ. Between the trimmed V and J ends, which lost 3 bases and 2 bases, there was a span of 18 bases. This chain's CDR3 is CASSFGRTPQNTDTQYF. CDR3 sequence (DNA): TGTGCCAGCAGCTTTGGACGGACACCCCAAAACACAGATACGCAGTATTTT.

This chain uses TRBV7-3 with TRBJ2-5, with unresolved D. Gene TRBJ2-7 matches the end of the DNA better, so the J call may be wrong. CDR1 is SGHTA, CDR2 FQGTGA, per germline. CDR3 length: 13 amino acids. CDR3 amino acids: CASSRTSKYEQYF. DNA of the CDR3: TGTGCCAGCAGCCGTACGTCCAAATACGAGCAGTACTTC.

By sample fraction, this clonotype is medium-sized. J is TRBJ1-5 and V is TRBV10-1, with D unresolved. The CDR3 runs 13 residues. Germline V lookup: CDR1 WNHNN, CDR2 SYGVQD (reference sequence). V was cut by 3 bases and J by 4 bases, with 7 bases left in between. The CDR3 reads CASSERGNQPQHF. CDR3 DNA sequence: TGCGCCAGCAGTGAACGGGGAAATCAGCCCCAGCATTTT.

The CDR3 loop is CSAREAGRGVSEQFF. The DNA of the CDR3 is TGCAGTGCTAGGGAAGCGGGGCGGGGCGTAAGTGAGCAGTTCTTC. The gene calls are TRBV20-1 and TRBJ2-1; TRBD2 matches 7 bases. J was trimmed by 9 bases and V by 3 bases; bases with no gene match: 14. The germline gives CDR1 DFQATT, CDR2 SNEGSKA (reference sequence). The CDR3 length is 15 residues.

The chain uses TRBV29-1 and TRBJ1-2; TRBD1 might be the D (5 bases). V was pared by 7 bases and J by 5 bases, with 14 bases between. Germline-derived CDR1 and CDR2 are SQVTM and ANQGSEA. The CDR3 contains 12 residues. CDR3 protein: CSGGVGEYGYTF. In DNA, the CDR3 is TGCAGCGGGGGCGTAGGTGAATATGGCTACACCTTC.

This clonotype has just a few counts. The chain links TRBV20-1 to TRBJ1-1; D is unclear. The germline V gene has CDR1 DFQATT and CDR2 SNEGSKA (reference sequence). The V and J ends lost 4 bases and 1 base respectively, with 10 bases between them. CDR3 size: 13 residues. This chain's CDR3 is CSATRHPNTEAFF. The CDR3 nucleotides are TGCAGTGCTACCCGACACCCGAACACTGAAGCTTTCTTT.